The table lists the clone carrying this TCR beta chain with a few counts. Its antigen is not known. CDR3 size: 12 residues. V was cut by 6 bases and J by 8 bases, with 13 bases left in between. Germline V CDR1 and CDR2: SGHAT, FQNNGV. TCRdb redid the calling of the 5' RACE reads with MiXCR, one entry per CDR3 protein. The sample consists of about 450,000 distinct CDR3 sequences, about 25% of them appearing once. These data belong to a study of T-cell memory formation after mild COVID-19. General study results and limits: Clones from the second wave (peaking day 37) had unconfirmed SARS-CoV-2 specificity.

V and J are TRBV11-2 and TRBJ1-1; D unclear. This clonotype originated in an adult woman who had mild COVID-19 (a few samples of this study predate the infection). Cell type and time point are not known. Sequenced input: PBMCs or a T cell subset sorted from them (not recorded which). The CDR3 bases are TGTGCCAGCAGACGACCCCTCCGCGAAGCTTTCTTT. Translating it yields CASRRPLREAFF.